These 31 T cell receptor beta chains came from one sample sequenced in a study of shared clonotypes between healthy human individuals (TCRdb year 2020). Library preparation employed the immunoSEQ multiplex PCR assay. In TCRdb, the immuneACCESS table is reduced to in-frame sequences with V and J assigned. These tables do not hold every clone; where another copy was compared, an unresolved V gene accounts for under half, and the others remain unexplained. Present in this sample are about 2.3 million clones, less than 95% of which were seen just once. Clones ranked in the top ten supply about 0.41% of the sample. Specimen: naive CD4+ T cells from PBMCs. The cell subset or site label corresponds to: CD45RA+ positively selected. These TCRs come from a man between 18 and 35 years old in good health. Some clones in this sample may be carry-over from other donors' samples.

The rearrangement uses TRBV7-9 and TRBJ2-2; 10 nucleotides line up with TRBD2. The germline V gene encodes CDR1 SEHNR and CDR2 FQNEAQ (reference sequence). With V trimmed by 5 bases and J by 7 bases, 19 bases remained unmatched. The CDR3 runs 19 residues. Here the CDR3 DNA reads TGTGCCAGCAGCAGAAATCTTATCGGGTCTAGCGGGAGAGGCGGGGAGCTGTTTTTT. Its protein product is CASSRNLIGSSGRGGELFF.

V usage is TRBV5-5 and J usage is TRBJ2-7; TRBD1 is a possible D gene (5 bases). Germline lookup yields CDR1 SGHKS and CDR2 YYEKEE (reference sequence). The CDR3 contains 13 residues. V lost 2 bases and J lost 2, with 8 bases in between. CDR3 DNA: TGTGCCAGCAGCTTACAGGCCACCTACGAGCAGTACTTC. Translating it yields CASSLQATYEQYF.

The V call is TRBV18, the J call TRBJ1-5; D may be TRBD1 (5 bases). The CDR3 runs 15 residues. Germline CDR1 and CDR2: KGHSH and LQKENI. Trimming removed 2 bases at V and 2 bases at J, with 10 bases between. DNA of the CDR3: TGTGCCAGCTCACCAGGGGCGTTGGGCAATCAGCCCCAGCATTTT. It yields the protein CASSPGALGNQPQHF. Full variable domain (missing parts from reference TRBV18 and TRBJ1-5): NAGVMQNPRHLVRRRGQEARLRCSPMKGHSHVYWYRQLPEEGLKFMVYLQKENIIDESGMPKERFSAEFPKEGPSILRIQQVVRGDSAAYFCASSPGALGNQPQHFGDGTRLSIL.

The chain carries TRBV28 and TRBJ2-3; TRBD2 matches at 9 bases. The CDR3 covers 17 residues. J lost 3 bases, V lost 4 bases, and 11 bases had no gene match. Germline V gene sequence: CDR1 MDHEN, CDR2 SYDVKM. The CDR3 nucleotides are TGTGCCAGCAGTTCCCCCCATAGCGGGAGAGCTACAGATACGCAGTATTTT. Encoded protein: CASSSPHSGRATDTQYF.

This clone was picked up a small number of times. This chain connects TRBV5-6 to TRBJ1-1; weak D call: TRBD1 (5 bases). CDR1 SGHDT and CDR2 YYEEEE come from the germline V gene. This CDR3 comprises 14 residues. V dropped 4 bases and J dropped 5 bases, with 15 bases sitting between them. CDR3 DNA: TGTGCCAGCAGCCCCTACCTGGGGGAGACTGAAGCTTTCTTT. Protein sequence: CASSPYLGETEAFF.

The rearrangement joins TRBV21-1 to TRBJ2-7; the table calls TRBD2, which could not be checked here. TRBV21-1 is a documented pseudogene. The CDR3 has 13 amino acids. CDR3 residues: CASKAGVDYEQYF. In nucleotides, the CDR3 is TGTGCCAGCAAGGCGGGAGTCGACTACGAGCAGTACTTC.

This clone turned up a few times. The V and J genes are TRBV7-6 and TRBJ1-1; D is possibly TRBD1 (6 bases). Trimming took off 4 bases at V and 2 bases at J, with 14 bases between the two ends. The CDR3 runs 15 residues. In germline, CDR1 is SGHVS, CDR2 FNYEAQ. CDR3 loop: CASSSTGLENTEAFF. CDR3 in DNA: TGTGCCAGCAGCTCCACAGGGCTAGAAAACACTGAAGCTTTCTTT.

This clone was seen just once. The CDR3 region has the DNA TGTGCCAGCAGACCAAGACTAGCGGTGGTAGGAGAGACCCAGTACTTC. Its protein product is CASRPRLAVVGETQYF. This sequence joins TRBV28 and TRBJ2-5; 9 bases line up with TRBD2. The V gene's germline CDR1 is MDHEN and CDR2 SYDVKM. This CDR3 is built from 16 residues. The V and J ends lost 6 bases and 4 bases, in that order; junction bases with no gene match: 12.

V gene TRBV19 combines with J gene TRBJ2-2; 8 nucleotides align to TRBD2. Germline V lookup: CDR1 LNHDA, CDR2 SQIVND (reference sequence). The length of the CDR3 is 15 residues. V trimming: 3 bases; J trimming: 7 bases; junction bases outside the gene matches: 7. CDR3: CASSIGASGFGELFF. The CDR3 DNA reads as TGTGCCAGTAGTATCGGGGCTAGCGGGTTCGGGGAGCTGTTTTTT.

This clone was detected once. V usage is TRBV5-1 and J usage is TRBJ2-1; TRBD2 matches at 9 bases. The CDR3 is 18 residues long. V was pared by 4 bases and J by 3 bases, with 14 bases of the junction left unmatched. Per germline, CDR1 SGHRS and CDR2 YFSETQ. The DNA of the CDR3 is TGCGCCAGCAGCCAAGAACCATTAGCGGGAGCTTACTACAATGAGCAGTTCTTC. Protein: CASSQEPLAGAYYNEQFF.

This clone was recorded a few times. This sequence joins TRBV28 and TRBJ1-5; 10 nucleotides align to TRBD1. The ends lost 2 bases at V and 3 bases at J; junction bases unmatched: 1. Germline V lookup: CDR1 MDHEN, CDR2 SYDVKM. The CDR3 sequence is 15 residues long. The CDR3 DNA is TGTGCCAGCAGTTTAGGACAGGGGGACAATCAGCCCCAGCATTTT. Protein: CASSLGQGDNQPQHF.

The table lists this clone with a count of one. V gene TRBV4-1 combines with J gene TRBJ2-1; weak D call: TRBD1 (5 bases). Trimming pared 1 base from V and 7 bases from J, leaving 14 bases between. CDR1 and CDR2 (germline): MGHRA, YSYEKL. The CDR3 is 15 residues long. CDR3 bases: TGCGCCAGCAGCCAAGGAAGGGGTTTTCGGAATGAGCAGTTCTTC. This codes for CASSQGRGFRNEQFF.

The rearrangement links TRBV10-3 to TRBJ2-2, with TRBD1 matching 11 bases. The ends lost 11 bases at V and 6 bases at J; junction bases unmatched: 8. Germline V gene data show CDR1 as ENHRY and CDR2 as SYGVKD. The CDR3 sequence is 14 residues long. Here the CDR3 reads CAVKGQGEAGELFF. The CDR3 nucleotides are TGTGCCGTCAAGGGACAGGGGGAGGCCGGGGAGCTGTTTTTT.

The CDR3 bases are TGTGCCAGCAGCTCCCTCGGGGTATCTGGAAACACCATATATTTT. Protein product: CASSSLGVSGNTIYF. The J gene is TRBJ1-3, the V gene TRBV9; D unclear. The CDR3 has 15 residues. CDR1 and CDR2 from the germline V gene are SGDLS and YYNGEE. Trimming took off 4 bases at V and 1 base at J, with 12 bases between the two ends.

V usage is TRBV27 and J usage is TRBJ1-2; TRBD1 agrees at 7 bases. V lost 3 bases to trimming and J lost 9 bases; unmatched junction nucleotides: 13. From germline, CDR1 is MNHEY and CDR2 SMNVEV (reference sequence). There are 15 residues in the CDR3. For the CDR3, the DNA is TGTGCCAGCAGTTTCAAACCCGGGGACAGCAGCAGCTACACCTTC. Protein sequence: CASSFKPGDSSSYTF.

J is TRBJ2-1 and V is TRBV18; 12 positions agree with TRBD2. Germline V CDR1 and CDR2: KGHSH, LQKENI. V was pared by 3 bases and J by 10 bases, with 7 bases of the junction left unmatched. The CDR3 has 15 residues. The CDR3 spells CASSPRTSGIGEQFF. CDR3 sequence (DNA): TGTGCCAGCTCACCCCGGACTAGCGGGATTGGGGAGCAGTTCTTC.

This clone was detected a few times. The CDR3 DNA sequence: TGTGCCAGCACGGGACTAGCGGGAGGGTGGATTCAGTACTTC. Residues: CASTGLAGGWIQYF. J is TRBJ2-4 and V is TRBV19, with 16 bases aligning to TRBD2. Trimming at V came to 9 bases and at J to 10 bases, leaving 6 bases not matched to a gene. CDR3 size: 14 residues. CDR1 and CDR2 (germline): LNHDA, SQIVND (reference sequence).

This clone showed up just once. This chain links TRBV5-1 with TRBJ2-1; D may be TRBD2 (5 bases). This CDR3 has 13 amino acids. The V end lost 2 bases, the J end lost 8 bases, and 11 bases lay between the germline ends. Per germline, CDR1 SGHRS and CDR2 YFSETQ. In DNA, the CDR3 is TGCGCCAGCAGCTTACCCGGGGTCGATGAGCAGTTCTTC. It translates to CASSLPGVDEQFF.

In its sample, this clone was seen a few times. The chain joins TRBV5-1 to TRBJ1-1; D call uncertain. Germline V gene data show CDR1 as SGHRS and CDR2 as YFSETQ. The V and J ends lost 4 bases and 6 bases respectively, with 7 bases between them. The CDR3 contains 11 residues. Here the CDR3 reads CASSVEAEAFF. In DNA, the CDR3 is TGCGCCAGCAGCGTGGAAGCTGAAGCTTTCTTT.

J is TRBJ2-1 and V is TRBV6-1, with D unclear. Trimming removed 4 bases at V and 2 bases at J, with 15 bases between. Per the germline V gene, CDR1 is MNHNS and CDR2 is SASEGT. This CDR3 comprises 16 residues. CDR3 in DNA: TGTGCCAGCAGTGCCCGGACCGCCGATACCTACAATGAGCAGTTCTTC. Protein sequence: CASSARTADTYNEQFF.

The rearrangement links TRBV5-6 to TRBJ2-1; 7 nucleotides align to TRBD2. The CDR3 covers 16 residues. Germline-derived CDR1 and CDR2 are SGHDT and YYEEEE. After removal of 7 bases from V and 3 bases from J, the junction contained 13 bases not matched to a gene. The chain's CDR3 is CASGLRRASGYNEQFF. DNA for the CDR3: TGTGCCAGCGGATTACGGCGGGCTAGCGGCTACAATGAGCAGTTCTTC.

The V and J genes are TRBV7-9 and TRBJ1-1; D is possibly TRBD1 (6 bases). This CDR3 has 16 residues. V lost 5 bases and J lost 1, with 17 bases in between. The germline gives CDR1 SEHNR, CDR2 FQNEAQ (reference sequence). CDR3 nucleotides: TGTGCCAGCAGCCGTAGATCGGGACAACCGAACACTGAAGCTTTCTTT. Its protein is CASSRRSGQPNTEAFF.

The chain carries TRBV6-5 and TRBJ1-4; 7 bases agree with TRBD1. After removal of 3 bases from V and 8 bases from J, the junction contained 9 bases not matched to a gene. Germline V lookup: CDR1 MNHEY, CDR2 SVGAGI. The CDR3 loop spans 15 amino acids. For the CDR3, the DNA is TGTGCCAGCAGTTATTCGACAGGGAAAGGAGAAAAACTGTTTTTT. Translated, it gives CASSYSTGKGEKLFF.

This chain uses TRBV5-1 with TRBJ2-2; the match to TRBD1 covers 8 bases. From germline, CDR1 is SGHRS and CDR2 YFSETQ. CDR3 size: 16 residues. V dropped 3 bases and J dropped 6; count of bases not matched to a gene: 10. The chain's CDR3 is CASSSTGQGRPGELFF. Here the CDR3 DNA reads TGCGCCAGCAGCTCCACAGGACAGGGACGTCCCGGGGAGCTGTTTTTT. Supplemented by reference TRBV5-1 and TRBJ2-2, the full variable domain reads KAGVTQTPRYLIKTRGQQVTLSCSPISGHRSVSWYQQTPGQGLQFLFEYFSETQRNKGNFPGRFSGRQFSNSRSEMNVSTLELGDSALYLCASSSTGQGRPGELFFGEGSRLTVL.

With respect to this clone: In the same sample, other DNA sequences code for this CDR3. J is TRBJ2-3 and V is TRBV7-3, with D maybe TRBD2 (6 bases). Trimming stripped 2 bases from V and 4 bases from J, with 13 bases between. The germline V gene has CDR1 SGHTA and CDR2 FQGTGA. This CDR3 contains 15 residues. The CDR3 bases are TGTGCCAGCAGCTTACTAGCAGGGAGGCCAGATACGCAGTATTTT. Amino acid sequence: CASSLLAGRPDTQYF.

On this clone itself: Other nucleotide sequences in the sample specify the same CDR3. CDR3 in amino acids: CSVGQTYEQYF. DNA of the CDR3: TGCAGCGTCGGACAAACCTACGAGCAGTACTTC. This chain joins TRBV29-1 and TRBJ2-7, with D possibly being TRBD1 (5 bases). The CDR3 is 11 amino acids. Trimming took off 6 bases at V and 2 bases at J, with 8 bases between the two ends. From germline, CDR1 is SQVTM and CDR2 ANQGSEA.

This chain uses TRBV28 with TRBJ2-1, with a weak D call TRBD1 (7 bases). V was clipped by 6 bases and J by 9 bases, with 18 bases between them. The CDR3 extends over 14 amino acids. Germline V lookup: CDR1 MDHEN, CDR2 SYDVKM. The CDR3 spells CASRPDRFGGEQFF. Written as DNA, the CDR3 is TGTGCCAGCAGACCGGACAGGTTCGGGGGTGAGCAGTTCTTC.

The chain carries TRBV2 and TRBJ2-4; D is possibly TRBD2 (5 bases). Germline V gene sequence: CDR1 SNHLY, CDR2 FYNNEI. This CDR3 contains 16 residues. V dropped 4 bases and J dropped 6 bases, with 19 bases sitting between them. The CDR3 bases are TGTGCCAGCAGTGGCCCCCAAGGGAGTTGGAGAAACATTCAGTACTTC. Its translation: CASSGPQGSWRNIQYF.

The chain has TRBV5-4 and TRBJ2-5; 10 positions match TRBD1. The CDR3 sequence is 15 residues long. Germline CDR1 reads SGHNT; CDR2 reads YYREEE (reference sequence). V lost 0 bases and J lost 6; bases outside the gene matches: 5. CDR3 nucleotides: TGTGCCAGCAGCTTGGGACAGGGGGCCCCCAAGACCCAGTACTTC. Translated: CASSLGQGAPKTQYF.

CDR3 region: CASQRGREQETQYF. CDR3 bases: TGTGCCAGCCAACGGGGGCGGGAGCAAGAGACCCAGTACTTC. This sequence joins TRBV6-6 and TRBJ2-5, with TRBD2 as a possible D gene (7 bases). Germline values: CDR1 MNHNY, CDR2 SVGAGI (reference sequence). Trimming removed 8 bases from V and 2 bases from J, with 15 bases in between. This CDR3 is built from 14 residues.

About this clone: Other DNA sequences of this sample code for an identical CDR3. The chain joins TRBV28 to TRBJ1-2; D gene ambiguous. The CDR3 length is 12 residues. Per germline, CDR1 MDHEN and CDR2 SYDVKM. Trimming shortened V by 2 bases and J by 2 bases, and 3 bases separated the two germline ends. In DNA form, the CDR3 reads TGTGCCAGCAGTTTAGGCAACTATGGCTACACCTTC. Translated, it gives CASSLGNYGYTF.